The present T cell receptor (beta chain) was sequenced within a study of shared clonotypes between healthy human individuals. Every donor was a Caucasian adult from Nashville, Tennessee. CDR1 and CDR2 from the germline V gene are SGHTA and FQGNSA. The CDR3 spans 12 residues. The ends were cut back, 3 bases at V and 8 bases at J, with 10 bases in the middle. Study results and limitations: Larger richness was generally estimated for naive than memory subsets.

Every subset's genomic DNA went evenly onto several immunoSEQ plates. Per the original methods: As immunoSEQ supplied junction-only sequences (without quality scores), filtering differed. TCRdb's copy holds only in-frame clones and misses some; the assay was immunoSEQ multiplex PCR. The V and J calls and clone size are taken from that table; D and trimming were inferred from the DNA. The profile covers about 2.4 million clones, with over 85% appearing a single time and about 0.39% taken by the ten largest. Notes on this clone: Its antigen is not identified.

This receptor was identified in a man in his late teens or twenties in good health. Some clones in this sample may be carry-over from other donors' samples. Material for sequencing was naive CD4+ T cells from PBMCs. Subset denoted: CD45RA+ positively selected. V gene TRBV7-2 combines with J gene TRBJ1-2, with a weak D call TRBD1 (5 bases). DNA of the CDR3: TGTGCCAGCAGCTTCTCCGGGGGAGGCTACACCTTC. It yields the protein CASSFSGGGYTF.